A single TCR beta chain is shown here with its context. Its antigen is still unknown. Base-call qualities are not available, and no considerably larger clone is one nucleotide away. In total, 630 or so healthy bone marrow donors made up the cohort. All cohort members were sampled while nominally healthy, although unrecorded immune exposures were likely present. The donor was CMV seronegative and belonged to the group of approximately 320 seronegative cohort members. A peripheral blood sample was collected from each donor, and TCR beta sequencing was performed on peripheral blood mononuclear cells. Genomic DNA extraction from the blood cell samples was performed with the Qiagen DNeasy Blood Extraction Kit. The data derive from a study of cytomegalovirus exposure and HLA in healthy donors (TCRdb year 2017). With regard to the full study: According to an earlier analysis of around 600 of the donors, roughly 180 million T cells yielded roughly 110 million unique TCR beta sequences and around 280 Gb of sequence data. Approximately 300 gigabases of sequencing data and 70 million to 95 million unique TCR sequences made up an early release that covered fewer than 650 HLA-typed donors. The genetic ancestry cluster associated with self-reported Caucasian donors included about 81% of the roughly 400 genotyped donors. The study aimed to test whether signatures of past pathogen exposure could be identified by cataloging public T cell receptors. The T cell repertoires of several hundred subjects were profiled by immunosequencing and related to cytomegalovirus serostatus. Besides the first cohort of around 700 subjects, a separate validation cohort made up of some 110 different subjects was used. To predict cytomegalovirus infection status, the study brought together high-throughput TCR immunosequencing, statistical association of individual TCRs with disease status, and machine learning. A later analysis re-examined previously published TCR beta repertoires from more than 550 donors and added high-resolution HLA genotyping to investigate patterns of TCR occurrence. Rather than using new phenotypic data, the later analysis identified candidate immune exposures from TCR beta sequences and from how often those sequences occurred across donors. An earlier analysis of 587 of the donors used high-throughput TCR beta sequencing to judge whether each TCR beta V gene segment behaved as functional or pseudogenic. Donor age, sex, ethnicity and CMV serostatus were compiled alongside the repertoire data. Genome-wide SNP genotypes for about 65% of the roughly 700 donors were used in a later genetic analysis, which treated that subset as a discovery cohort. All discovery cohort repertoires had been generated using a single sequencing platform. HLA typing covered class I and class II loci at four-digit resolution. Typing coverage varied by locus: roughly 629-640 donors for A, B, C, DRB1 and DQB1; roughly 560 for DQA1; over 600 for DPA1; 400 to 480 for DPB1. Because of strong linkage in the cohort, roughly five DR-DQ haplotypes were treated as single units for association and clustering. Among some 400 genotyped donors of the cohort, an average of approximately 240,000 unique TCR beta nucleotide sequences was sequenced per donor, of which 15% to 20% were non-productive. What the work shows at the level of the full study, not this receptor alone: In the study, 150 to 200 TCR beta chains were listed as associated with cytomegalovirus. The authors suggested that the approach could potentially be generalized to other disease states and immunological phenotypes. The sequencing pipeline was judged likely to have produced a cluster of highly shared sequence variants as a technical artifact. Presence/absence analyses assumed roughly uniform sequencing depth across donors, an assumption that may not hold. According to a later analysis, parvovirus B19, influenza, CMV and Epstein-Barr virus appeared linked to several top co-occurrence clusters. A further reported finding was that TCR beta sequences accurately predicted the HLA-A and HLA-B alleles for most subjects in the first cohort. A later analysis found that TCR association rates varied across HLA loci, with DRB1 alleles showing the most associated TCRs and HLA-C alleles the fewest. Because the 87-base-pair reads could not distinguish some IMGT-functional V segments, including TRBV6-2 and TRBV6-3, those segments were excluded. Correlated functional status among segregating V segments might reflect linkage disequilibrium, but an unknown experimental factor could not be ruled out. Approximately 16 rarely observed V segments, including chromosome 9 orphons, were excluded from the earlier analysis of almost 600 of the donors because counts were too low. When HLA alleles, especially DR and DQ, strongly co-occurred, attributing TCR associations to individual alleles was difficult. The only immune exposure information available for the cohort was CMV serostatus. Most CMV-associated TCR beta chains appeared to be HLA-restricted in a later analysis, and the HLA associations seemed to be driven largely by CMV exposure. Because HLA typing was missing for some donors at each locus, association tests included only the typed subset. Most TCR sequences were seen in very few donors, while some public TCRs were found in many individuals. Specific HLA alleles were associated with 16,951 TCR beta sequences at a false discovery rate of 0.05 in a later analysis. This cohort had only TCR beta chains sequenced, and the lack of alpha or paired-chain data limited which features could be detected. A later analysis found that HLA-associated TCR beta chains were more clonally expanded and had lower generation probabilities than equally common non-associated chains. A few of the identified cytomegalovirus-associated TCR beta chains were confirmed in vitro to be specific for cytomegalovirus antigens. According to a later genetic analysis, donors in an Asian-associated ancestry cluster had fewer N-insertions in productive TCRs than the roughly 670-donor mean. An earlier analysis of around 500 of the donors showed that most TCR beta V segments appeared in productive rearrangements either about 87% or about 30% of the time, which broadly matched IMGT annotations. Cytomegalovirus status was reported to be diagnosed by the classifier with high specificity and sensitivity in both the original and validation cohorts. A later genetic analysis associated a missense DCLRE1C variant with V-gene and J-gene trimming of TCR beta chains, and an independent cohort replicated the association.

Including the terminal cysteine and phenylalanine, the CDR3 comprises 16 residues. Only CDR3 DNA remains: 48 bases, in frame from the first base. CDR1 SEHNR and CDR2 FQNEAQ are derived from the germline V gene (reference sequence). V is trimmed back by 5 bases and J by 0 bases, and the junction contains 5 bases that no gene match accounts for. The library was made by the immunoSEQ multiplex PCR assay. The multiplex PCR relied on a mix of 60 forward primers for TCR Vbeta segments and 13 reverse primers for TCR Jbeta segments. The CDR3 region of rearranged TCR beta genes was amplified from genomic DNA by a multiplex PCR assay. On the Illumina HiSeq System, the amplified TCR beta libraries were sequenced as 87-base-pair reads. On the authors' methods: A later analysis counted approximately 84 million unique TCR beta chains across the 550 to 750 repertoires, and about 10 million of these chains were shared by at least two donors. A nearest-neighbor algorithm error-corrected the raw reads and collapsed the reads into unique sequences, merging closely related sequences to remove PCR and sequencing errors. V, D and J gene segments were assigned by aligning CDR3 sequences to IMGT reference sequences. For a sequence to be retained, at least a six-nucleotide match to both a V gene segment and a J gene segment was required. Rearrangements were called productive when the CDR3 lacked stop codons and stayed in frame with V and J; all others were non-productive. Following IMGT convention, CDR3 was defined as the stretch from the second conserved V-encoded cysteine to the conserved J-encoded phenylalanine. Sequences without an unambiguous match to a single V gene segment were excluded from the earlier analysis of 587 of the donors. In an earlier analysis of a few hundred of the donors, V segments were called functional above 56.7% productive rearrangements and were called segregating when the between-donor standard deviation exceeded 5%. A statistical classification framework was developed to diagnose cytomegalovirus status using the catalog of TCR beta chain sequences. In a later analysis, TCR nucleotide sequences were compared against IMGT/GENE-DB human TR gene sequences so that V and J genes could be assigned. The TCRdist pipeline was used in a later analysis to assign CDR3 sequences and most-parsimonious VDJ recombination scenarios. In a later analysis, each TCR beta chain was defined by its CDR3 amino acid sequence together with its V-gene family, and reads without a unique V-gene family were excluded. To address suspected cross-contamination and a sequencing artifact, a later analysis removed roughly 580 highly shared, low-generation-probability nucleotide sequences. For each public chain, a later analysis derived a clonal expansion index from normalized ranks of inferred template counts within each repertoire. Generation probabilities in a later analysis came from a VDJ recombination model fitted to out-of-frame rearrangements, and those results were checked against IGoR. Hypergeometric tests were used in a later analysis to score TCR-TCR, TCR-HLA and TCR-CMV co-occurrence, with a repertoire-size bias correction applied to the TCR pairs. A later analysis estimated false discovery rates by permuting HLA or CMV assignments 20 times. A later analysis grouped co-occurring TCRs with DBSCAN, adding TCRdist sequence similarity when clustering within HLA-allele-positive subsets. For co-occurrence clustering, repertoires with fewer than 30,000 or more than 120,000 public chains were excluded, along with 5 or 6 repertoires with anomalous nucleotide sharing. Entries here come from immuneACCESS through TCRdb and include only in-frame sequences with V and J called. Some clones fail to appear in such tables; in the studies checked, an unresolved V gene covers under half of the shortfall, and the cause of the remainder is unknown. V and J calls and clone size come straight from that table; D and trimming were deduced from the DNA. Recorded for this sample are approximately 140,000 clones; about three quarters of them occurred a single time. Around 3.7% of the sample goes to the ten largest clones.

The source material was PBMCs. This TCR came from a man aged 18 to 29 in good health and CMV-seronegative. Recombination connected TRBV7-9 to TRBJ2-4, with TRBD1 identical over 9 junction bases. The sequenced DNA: TGTGCCAGCAGCGTACAGGGGGCTGTAGCCAAAAACATTCAGTACTTC. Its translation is CASSVQGAVAKNIQYF.